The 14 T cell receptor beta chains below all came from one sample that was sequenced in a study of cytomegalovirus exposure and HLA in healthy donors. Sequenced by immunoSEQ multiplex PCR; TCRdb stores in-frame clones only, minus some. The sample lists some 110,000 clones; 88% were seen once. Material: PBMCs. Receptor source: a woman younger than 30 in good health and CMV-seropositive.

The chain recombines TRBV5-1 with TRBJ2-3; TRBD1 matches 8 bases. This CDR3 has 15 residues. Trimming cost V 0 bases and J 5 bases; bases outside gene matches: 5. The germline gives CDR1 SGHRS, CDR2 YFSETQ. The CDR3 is CASSLGTGSLDTQYF. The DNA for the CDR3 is TGCGCCAGCAGCTTGGGGACAGGGTCATTAGATACGCAGTATTTT.

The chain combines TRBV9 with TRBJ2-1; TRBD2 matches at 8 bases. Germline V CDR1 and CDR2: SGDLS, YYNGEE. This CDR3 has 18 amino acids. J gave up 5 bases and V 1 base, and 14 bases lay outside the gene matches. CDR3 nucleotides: TGTGCCAGCAGCGTATTTGGGTGGGCGGGGGGAAAGGACAATGAGCAGTTCTTC. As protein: CASSVFGWAGGKDNEQFF.

The CDR3 region has the DNA TGTGCCAGCAGTTACTCGACACTAGATTGGGCCTACGAGCAGTACTTC. It is translated as CASSYSTLDWAYEQYF. The rearrangement uses TRBV6-5 and TRBJ2-7, with D tentatively TRBD2 (5 bases). The CDR3 is 16 residues long. Deletions cut 0 bases from V and 2 bases from J, with 14 bases between. CDR1 and CDR2 (germline): MNHEY, SVGAGI.

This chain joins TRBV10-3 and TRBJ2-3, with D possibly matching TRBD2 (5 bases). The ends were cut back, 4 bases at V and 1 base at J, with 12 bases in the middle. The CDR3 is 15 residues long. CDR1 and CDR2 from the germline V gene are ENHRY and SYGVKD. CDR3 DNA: TGTGCCATCAGTGCTTTGGACGGGGGCACAGATACGCAGTATTTT. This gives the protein CAISALDGGTDTQYF.

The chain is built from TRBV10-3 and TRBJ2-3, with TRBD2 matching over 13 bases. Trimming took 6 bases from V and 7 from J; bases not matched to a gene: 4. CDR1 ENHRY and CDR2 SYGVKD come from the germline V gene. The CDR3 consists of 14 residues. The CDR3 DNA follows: TGTGCCATCAGGACTAGCGGGGGGACATATACGCAGTATTTT. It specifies CAIRTSGGTYTQYF.

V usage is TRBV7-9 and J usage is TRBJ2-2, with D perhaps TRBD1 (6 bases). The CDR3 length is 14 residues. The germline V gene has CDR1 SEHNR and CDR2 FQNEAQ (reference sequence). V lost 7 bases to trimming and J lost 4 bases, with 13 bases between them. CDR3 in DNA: TGTGCCAGCACGATACAGGGCGTCACCGGGGAGCTGTTTTTT. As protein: CASTIQGVTGELFF.

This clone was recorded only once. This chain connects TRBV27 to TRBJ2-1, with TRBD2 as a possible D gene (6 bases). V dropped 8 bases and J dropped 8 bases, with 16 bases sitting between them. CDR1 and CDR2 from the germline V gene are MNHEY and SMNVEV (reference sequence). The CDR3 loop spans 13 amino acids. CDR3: CASSPGGAHEQFF. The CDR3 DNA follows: TGTGCCAGCTCCCCCGGGGGAGCCCATGAGCAGTTCTTC.

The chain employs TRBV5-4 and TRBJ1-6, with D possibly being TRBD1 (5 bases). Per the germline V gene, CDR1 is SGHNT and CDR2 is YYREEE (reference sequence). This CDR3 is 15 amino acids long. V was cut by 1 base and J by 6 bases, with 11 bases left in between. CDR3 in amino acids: CASSLSGQFNSPLHF. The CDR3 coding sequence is TGTGCCAGCAGCTTGTCAGGGCAGTTTAATTCACCCCTCCACTTT.

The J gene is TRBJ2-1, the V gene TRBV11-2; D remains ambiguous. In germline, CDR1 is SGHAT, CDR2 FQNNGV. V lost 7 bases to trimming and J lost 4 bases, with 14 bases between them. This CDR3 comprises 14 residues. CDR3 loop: CASKLSPLYNEQFF. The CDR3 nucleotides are TGTGCCAGCAAACTTTCCCCCCTTTACAATGAGCAGTTCTTC.

Here the CDR3 reads CASATGFQPQHF. DNA of the CDR3: TGTGCCAGCGCCACAGGGTTCCAGCCCCAGCATTTT. The chain uses TRBV27 and TRBJ1-5, with TRBD1 as a possible D gene (6 bases). Germline assignment: CDR1 MNHEY and CDR2 SMNVEV (reference sequence). Trimming stripped 8 bases from V and 7 bases from J, with 12 bases between. This CDR3 spans 12 amino acids.

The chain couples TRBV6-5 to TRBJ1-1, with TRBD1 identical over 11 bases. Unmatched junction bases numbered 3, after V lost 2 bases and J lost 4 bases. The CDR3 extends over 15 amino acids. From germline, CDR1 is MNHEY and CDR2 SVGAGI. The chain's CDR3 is CASSYRDRGITEAFF. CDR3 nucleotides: TGTGCCAGCAGTTACCGGGACAGGGGGATCACTGAAGCTTTCTTT.

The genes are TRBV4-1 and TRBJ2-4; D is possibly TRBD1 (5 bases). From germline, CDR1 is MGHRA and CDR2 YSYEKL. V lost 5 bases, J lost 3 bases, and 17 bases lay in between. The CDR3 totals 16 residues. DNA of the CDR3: TGCGCCAGCAGCGCGACAGCGATGGGATACAAAAACATTCAGTACTTC. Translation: CASSATAMGYKNIQYF.

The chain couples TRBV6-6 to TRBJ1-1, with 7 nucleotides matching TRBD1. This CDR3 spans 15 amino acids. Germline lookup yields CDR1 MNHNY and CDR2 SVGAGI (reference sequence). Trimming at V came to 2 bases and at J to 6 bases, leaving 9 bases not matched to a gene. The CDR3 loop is CASSYGRQGRAEAFF. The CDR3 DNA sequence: TGTGCCAGCAGTTACGGCCGACAGGGTAGGGCTGAAGCTTTCTTT.

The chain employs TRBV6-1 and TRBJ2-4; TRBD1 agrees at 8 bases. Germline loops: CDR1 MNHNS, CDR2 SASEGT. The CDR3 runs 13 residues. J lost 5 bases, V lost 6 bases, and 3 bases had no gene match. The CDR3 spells CASSLTGENIQYF. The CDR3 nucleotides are TGTGCCAGCAGCCTGACAGGGGAAAACATTCAGTACTTC.